This record looks at one TCR beta chain sequence and its context. CDR1 and CDR2 (germline): SGHRS, YFSETQ. V lost 7 bases, J lost 2 bases, and 4 bases stayed unmatched. The CDR3 consists of 13 residues. This entry is derived from a study of blood T cell repertoires in COVID-19. Study as a whole: Samples representing acute and convalescent COVID-19 were sourced from the United States, Italy and Spain. PBMCs, B-cell-depleted T cells, or T cells were the source of the cDNA or gDNA that made up the material.

As handled by the study authors: By means of reference gene primer amplification, nucleated cell counts were estimated. Here immunoSEQ multiplex PCR was the method, and the copy in TCRdb shows in-frame clones only, minus some. D and trimming were read from the DNA, whereas the V and J calls and clone size are those reported in that table. The sample includes about 130,000 clones, 65% to 90% of them seen just once. The rearrangement joins TRBV5-1 to TRBJ2-5, with TRBD2 matching 8 bases. The clonotype comes from a man older than 75 with active or convalescent COVID-19. Specimen: peripheral blood. This CDR3 is CASGGTRQETQYF. In DNA form, the CDR3 reads TGCGCCAGCGGAGGGACTAGACAAGAGACCCAGTACTTC.